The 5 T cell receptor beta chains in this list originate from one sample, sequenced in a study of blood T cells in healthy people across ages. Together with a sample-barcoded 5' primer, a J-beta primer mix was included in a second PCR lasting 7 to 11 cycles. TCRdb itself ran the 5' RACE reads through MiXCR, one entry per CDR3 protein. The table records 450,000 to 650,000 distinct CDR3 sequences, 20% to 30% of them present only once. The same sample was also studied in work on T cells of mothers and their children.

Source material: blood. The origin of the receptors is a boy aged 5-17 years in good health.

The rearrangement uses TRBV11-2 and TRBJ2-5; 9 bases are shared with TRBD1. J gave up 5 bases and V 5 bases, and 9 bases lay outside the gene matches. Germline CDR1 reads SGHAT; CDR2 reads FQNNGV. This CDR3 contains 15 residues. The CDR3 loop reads CASSTSGTGRETQYF. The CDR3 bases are TGTGCCAGCAGCACCTCCGGGACAGGGCGTGAGACCCAGTACTTC.

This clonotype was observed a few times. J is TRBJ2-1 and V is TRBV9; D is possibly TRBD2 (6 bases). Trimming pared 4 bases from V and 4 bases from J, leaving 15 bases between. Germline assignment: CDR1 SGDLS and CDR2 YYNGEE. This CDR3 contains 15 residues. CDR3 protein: CASSPASAAYNEQFF. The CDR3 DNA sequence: TGTGCCAGCAGCCCAGCTAGCGCTGCTTACAATGAGCAGTTCTTC.

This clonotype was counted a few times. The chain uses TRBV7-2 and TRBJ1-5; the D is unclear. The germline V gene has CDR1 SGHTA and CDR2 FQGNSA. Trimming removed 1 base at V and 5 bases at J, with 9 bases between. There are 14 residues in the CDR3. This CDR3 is CASSLDGGDQPQHF. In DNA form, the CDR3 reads TGTGCCAGCAGCTTAGACGGTGGGGATCAGCCCCAGCATTTT.

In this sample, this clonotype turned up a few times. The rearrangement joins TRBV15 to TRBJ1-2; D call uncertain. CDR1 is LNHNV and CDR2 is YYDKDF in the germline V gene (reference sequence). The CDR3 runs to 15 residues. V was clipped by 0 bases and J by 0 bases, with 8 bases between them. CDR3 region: CATSRDRSSNYGYTF. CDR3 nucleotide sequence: TGTGCCACCAGCAGAGATAGGTCTTCTAACTATGGCTACACCTTC.

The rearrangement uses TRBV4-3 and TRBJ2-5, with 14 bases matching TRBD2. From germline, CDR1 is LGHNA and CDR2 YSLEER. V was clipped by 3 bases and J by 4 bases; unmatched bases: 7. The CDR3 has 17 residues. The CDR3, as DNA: TGCGCCAGCAGCCAGGGACTAGCGGGGGCCCCGGGAGAGACCCAGTACTTC. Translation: CASSQGLAGAPGETQYF.